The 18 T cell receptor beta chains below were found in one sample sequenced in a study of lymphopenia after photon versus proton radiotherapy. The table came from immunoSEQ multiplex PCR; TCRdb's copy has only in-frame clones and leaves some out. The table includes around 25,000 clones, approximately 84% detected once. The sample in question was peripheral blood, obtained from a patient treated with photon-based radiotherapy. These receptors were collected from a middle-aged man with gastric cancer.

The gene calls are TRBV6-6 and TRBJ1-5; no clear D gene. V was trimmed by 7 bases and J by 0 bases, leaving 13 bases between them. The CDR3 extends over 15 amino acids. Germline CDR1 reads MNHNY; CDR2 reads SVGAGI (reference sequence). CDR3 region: CASTPNAYSNQPQHF. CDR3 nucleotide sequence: TGTGCCAGCACCCCCAACGCGTATAGCAATCAGCCCCAGCATTTT.

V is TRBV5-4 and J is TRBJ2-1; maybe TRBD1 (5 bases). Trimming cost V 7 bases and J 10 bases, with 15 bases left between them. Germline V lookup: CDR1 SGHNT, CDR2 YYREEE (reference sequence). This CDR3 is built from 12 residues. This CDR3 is CASGQQQLEQFF. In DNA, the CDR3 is TGTGCCAGCGGACAACAGCAGCTCGAGCAGTTCTTC.

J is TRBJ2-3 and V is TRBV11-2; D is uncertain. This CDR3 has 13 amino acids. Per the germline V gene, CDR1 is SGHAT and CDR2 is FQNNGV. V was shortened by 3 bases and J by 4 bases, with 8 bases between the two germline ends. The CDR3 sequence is CASSFPGPDTQYF. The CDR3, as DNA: TGTGCCAGCAGCTTTCCGGGCCCAGATACGCAGTATTTT.

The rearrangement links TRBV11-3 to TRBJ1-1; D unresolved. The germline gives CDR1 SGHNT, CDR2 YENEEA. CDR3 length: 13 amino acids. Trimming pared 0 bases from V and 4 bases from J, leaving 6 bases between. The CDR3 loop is CASSLDSGTEAFF. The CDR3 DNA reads TGTGCCAGCAGCTTAGACAGCGGCACTGAAGCTTTCTTT.

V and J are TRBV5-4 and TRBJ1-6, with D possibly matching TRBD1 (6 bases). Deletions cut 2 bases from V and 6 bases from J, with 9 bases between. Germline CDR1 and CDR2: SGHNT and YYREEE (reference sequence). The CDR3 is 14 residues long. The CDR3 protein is CASSLQGINSPLHF. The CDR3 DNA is TGTGCCAGCAGCTTACAGGGAATTAATTCACCCCTCCACTTT. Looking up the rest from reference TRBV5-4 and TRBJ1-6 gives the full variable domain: ETGVTQSPTHLIKTRGQQVTLRCSSQSGHNTVSWYQQALGQGPQFIFQYYREEENGRGNFPPRFSGLQFPNYSSELNVNALELDDSALYLCASSLQGINSPLHFGNGTRLTVT.

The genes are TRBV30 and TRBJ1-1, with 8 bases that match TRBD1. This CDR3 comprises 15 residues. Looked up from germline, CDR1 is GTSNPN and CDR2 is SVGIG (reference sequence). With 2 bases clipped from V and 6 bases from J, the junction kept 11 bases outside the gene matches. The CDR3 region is CAWSNSDRGEAEAFF. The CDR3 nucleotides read TGTGCCTGGAGTAATTCAGACAGGGGAGAAGCTGAAGCTTTCTTT.

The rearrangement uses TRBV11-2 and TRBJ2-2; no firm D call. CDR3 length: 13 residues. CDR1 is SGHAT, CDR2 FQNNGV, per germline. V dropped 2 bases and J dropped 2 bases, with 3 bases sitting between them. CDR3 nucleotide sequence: TGTGCCAGCAGCTTATCTAACACCGGGGAGCTGTTTTTT. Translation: CASSLSNTGELFF.

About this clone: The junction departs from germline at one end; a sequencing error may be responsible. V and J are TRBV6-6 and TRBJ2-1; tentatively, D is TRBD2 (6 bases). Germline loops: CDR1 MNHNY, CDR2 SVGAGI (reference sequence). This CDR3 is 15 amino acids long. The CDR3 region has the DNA TGTGCCAGCAGCTACTCTCTTAGCGGAAACAATGAGCAGTTCTTC. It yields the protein CASSYSLSGNNEQFF.

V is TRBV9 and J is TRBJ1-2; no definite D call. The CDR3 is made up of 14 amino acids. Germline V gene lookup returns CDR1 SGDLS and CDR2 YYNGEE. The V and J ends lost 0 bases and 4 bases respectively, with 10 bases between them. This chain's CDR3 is CASSVVPETYGYTF. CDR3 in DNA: TGTGCCAGCAGCGTAGTTCCGGAGACCTATGGCTACACCTTC. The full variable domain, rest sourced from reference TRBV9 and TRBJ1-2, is DSGVTQTPKHLITATGQRVTLRCSPRSGDLSVYWYQQSLDQGLQFLIQYYNGEERAKGNILERFSAQQFPDLHSELNLSSLELGDSALYFCASSVVPETYGYTFGSGTRLTVV.

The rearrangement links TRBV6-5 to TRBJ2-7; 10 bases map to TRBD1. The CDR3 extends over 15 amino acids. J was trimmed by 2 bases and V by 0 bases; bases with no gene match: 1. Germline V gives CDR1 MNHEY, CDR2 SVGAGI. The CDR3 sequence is CASSYSGQGTYEQYF. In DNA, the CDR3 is TGTGCCAGCAGTTACTCGGGACAGGGGACCTACGAGCAGTACTTC.

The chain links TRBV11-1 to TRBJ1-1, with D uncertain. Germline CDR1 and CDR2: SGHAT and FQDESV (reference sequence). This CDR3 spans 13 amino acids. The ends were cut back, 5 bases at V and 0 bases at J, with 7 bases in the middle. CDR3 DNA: TGTGCCAGCAGCACACAGATGAACACTGAAGCTTTCTTT. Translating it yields CASSTQMNTEAFF.

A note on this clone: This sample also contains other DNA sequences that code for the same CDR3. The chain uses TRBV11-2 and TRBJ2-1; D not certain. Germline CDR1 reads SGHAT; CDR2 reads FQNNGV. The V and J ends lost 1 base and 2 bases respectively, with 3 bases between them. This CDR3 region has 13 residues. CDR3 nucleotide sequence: TGTGCCAGCAGCTTAGTAGCCTACAATGAGCAGTTCTTC. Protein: CASSLVAYNEQFF.

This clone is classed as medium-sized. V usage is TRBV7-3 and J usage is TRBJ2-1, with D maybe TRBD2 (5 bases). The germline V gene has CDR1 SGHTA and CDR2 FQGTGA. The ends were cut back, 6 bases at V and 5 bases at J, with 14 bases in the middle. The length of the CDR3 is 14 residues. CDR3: CASRDPGTHNEQFF. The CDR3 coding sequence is TGTGCCAGCAGAGATCCGGGAACCCACAATGAGCAGTTCTTC.

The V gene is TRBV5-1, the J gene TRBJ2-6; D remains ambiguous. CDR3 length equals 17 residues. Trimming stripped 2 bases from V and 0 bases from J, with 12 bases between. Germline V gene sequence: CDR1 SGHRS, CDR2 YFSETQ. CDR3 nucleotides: TGCGCCAGCAGCTTAAGCTTAAGAAGCTCTGGGGCCAACGTCCTGACTTTC. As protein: CASSLSLRSSGANVLTF. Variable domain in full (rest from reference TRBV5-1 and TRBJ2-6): KAGVTQTPRYLIKTRGQQVTLSCSPISGHRSVSWYQQTPGQGLQFLFEYFSETQRNKGNFPGRFSGRQFSNSRSEMNVSTLELGDSALYLCASSLSLRSSGANVLTFGAGSRLTVL.

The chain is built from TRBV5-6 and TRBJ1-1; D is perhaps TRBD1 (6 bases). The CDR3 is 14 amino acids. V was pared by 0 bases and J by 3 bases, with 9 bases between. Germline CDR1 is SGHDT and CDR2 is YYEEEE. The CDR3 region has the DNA TGTGCCAGCAGCTTGGTCCAGGGGTACACTGAAGCTTTCTTT. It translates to CASSLVQGYTEAFF. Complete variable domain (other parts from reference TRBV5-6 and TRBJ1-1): DAGVTQSPTHLIKTRGQQVTLRCSPKSGHDTVSWYQQALGQGPQFIFQYYEEEERQRGNFPDRFSGHQFPNYSSELNVNALLLGDSALYLCASSLVQGYTEAFFGQGTRLTVV.

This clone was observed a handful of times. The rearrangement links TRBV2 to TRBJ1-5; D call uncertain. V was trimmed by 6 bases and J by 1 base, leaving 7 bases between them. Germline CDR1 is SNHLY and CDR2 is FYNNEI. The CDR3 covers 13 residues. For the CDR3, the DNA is TGTGCCAGCAGGGGGAGGAGCAATCAGCCCCAGCATTTT. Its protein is CASRGRSNQPQHF.

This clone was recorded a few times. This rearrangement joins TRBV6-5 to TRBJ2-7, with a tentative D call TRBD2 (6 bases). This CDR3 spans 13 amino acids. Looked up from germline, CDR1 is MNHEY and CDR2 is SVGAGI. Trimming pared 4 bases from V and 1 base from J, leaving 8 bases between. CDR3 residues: CASSWGRSYEQYF. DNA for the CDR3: TGTGCCAGCAGTTGGGGGAGGTCCTACGAGCAGTACTTC.

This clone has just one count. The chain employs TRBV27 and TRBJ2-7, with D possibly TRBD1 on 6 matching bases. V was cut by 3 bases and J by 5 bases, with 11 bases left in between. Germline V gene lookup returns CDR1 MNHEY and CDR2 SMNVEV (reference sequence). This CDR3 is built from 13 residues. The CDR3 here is CASSLEAGDEQYF. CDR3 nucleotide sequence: TGTGCCAGCAGTTTGGAGGCAGGGGACGAGCAGTACTTC.